These T cell receptor beta chains were read from a single sample in a study of T-cell reconstitution after alpha-beta-depleted transplantation in children. TCRdb recomputed calls from the PCR reads with MiXCR, one row per CDR3 protein. This table has about 500,000 distinct CDR3 sequences, approximately 29% appearing once. This specimen consisted of PBMCs from the stem cell graft donor, obtained from the stem cell graft. The receptors were gathered from a human donor who donated a stem cell graft to a child with aplastic anemia. The conserved cysteine and the conserved F or W are not part of the CDR3 here.

cdr3_aa v_call cdr3_length
AWRDRGLAKNIQY TRBV30 13
ASSFTAEKDQETQY TRBV7-3 14
ASSQDVVVGGRQETQY TRBV14 16
SAREGGNQPQH TRBV20-1 11
ASSLAGTGGYNEQF TRBV11-2 14
ASSGDLTGVPGNEQF TRBV5-1 15
ASSYQPQGPYGYT TRBV6-5 13
ATSDKETQY TRBV24-1 9
ASTDSGSVYNEQF TRBV6-2/TRBV6-3 13
SARPALRTVNTEAF TRBV20-1 14
SVLTVYGYT TRBV29-1 9
ASSDTGEGDTQY TRBV6-4 12
ASSTRTSGTYNEQF TRBV13 14
SVPKETSGRARGDTQY TRBV20-1 16
ASSLGPTKEKLF TRBV7-2 12
ASSLTGTGPYEQY TRBV5-1 13
SVRRWGQDEQY TRBV29-1 11
ASRPNRGQGLAGNTIY TRBV12-3/TRBV12-4 16
SAPWTYSNQPQH TRBV20-1 12
ASGGTSGGETQY TRBV27 12
ASSPYRDYEQY TRBV18 11
ASSPPARGGKFPEAF TRBV12-3/TRBV12-4 15
ASSYRWVPAEAF TRBV28 12
ASSWGGSYT TRBV5-1 9
ASSTRRQGVDTEAF TRBV7-6 14
SARDREGVWGQPQH TRBV20-1 14
SVGIKETQY TRBV29-1 9
ASSLHGDAETNYEQY TRBV5-6 15
ASGLLGAQH TRBV12-5 9
SARPGQGPHTEAF TRBV20-1 13
ASSRRGGVSQPQH TRBV7-2 13
ASGLVRERANEQF TRBV12-5 13
ASSLGPRLNTEAF TRBV7-9 13
ASSSSGQVKETQY TRBV19 13
ASRPDRGGEQY TRBV19 11
ASSQPWAGGELF TRBV11-2 12
SAREPTTRGRLTDTQY TRBV20-1 16
ASSFRTSGGRSNEQF TRBV7-9 15
ASSLASGRANEQF TRBV12-3/TRBV12-4 13
ASRETGRAPYNEQF TRBV12-3/TRBV12-4 14
ASSYSREQF TRBV6-2/TRBV6-3 9
SARDGGTGYYEQY TRBV20-1 13
SARDHQGFDSPLH TRBV20-1 13
ATAVGDTQY TRBV24-1 9
ASSQDRAGHLNTEAF TRBV4-3 15
ASSYRGASGSTDTQY TRBV6-5 15
ASSLTSGYNEQF TRBV7-7 12
AGSARGMPNNEQF TRBV10-2 13
ASSQAPQPMNTEAF TRBV4-1 14
SVGDNLNTEAF TRBV29-1 11
ASSLLWRGKY TRBV28 10
ASSQSDRDGTGANVLT TRBV23-1 16
ASRRSGTGFYNEQF TRBV12-3/TRBV12-4 14
ASSQDLWAGDGYT TRBV4-3 13
ASSLVSGREADNEQF TRBV7-8 15
SAMTGLAKNIQY TRBV20-1 12
ASSYGGTGNTEAF TRBV6-5 13
ASSLPGLAGGTGELF TRBV5-1 15
SVDGDRRTDTQY TRBV29-1 12
ASTLGTDSGNTIY TRBV28 13